This T cell receptor (beta chain) is drawn from a study of cytomegalovirus exposure and HLA in healthy donors (dated by TCRdb to about 2017). About the investigation overall: In an earlier analysis of 587 of the donors, around 290 Gb of sequence data and 90 million to 120 million unique TCR beta sequences from 150 million to 200 million T cells were reported. All discovery cohort repertoires had been generated using a single sequencing platform. In the later analysis, no new phenotypic data were used to find candidate immune exposures; instead, reliance was placed on TCR beta sequences and their occurrence across donors. The study used immunosequencing to profile the T cell repertoires of approximately 650 subjects and linked those repertoires to cytomegalovirus serostatus. About 320 gigabases of sequencing data and some 85 million unique TCR sequences were included in an early release covering over 600 HLA-typed donors. The study aimed to test whether cataloging public T cell receptors could reveal signatures of past pathogen exposure. A later genetic analysis took genome-wide SNP genotypes for about 55% of the 666 donors and used that subset as a discovery cohort. Donor age, sex, ethnicity and CMV serostatus were compiled alongside the repertoire data. Several DR-DQ haplotypes were handled as single units for association and clustering because linkage in the cohort was strong. Typing coverage differed by locus: A, B, C, DRB1 and DQB1 were typed in roughly 620-630 donors, DQA1 in 522, DPA1 in around 580, and DPB1 in 472. HLA typing included class I and class II loci at four-digit resolution. To predict cytomegalovirus infection status, the study brought together high-throughput TCR immunosequencing, statistical association of individual TCRs with disease status, and machine learning. Among the roughly 390 genotyped donors, around 81% belonged to the genetic ancestry cluster associated with self-reported Caucasian donors. To study patterns of TCR occurrence, a later analysis re-analyzed previously published TCR beta repertoires from 550 to 800 donors and added high-resolution HLA genotyping. An earlier analysis of around 580 of the donors used high-throughput TCR beta sequencing to judge whether each TCR beta V gene segment behaved as functional or pseudogenic. In addition to the first cohort of roughly 670 subjects, a separate validation cohort of approximately 130 different subjects was used. On average, 235,054 unique TCR beta nucleotide sequences were sequenced per donor among a few hundred genotyped donors of the cohort, with 15% to 20% of those sequences being non-productive. Study-level results and caveats: The classifier was reported to diagnose cytomegalovirus status with high specificity and sensitivity in both the original and validation cohorts. V-gene and J-gene trimming of TCR beta chains was associated with a missense DCLRE1C variant in a later genetic analysis, and the association was replicated in an independent cohort. Only TCR beta chains were sequenced in this cohort, and the absence of alpha or paired-chain data limited detectable features. It was suggested by the authors that the approach could potentially be generalized to other disease states and immunological phenotypes. Some IMGT-functional V segments, including TRBV6-2 and TRBV6-3, could not be told apart with the 87-base-pair reads, so those segments were excluded. Most CMV-associated TCR beta chains appeared to be HLA-restricted in a later analysis, and the HLA associations seemed to be driven largely by CMV exposure. Presence/absence analyses assumed roughly uniform sequencing depth across donors, an assumption that may not hold. The sequencing pipeline was judged likely to have produced a cluster of highly shared sequence variants as a technical artifact. For the cohort, immune exposure information was limited to CMV serostatus. Linkage disequilibrium might explain the correlated functional status among segregating V segments, but an unknown experimental factor could not be excluded. In vitro tests confirmed that three of the cytomegalovirus-associated TCR beta chains recognize cytomegalovirus antigens. Compared with the 666-donor mean, donors in an Asian-associated ancestry cluster had fewer N-insertions in productive TCRs, according to a later genetic analysis. A further reported finding was that TCR beta sequences accurately predicted the HLA-A and HLA-B alleles for most subjects in the first cohort. A later analysis found that HLA-associated TCR beta chains were more clonally expanded and had lower generation probabilities than equally common non-associated chains. Most TCR sequences were observed very rarely across donors, whereas some public TCRs were present in many individuals. Because counts were too low, 15 or so rarely observed V segments, including chromosome 9 orphons, were excluded from the earlier analysis of 587 of the donors. According to a later analysis, TCR association rates differed among HLA loci, with DRB1 alleles showing the most associated TCRs and HLA-C alleles showing the fewest. Because HLA typing was unavailable for some donors at each locus, only the typed subset was used in association tests. An earlier analysis of approximately 600 of the donors showed that most TCR beta V segments appeared in productive rearrangements either about 87% or about 30% of the time, which broadly matched IMGT annotations. In the study, some 160 TCR beta chains were listed as associated with cytomegalovirus. A later analysis reported that several top co-occurrence clusters appeared linked to parvovirus B19, influenza, CMV and Epstein-Barr virus. Strong co-occurrence of HLA alleles, especially DR and DQ, made assigning TCR associations to individual alleles difficult. At a false discovery rate of 0.05, a later analysis linked 15,000 to 20,000 TCR beta sequences to specific HLA alleles.

The cohort comprised some 700 healthy bone marrow donors. At the time of sampling, all cohort members were nominally healthy, though unrecorded immune exposures were likely present. The donor tested CMV seronegative, placing the donor among the 350 or so seronegative members of the cohort. Every donor gave a peripheral blood sample, and the peripheral blood mononuclear cells from that sample were used for TCR beta sequencing. The Qiagen DNeasy Blood Extraction Kit was used to extract genomic DNA from the blood cell samples. Library preparation employed the immunoSEQ multiplex PCR assay. For the multiplex PCR, a mixture combining 60 forward primers for TCR Vbeta segments and 13 reverse primers for TCR Jbeta segments was used. Amplification of the CDR3 region of rearranged TCR beta genes was performed with a multiplex PCR assay on genomic DNA. The Illumina HiSeq System was used to sequence the amplified TCR beta libraries as 87-base-pair reads. Per the authors' processing: A later analysis counted about 80 million unique TCR beta chains across the 666 repertoires, and some 11 million of these chains were shared by at least two donors. Raw reads were error-corrected and collapsed into unique sequences with a nearest-neighbor algorithm that merged closely related sequences to remove PCR and sequencing errors. Alignment of CDR3 sequences to IMGT reference sequences was used to assign V, D and J gene segments. For a sequence to be retained, a match of at least six nucleotides was required to both a V gene segment and a J gene segment. A rearrangement counted as productive if the CDR3 had no stop codons and remained in frame with V and J, and every other rearrangement counted as non-productive. Following IMGT convention, CDR3 was defined as the stretch from the second conserved V-encoded cysteine to the conserved J-encoded phenylalanine. In an earlier analysis of more than 550 of the donors, sequences lacking an unambiguous match to a single V gene segment were excluded. An earlier analysis of several hundred of the donors called V segments functional above 56.7% productive rearrangements and segregating when the between-donor standard deviation exceeded 5%. A statistical classification framework was built for diagnosing cytomegalovirus status from the catalog of TCR beta chain sequences. In a later analysis, TCR nucleotide sequences were compared against IMGT/GENE-DB human TR gene sequences so that V and J genes could be assigned. In a later analysis, CDR3 sequences and most-parsimonious VDJ recombination scenarios were assigned using the TCRdist pipeline. A later analysis defined each TCR beta chain by its CDR3 amino acid sequence plus V-gene family, and excluded reads lacking a unique V-gene family. To address suspected cross-contamination and a sequencing artifact, a later analysis removed under 600 highly shared, low-generation-probability nucleotide sequences. For each public chain, a later analysis derived a clonal expansion index from normalized ranks of inferred template counts within each repertoire. A later analysis computed generation probabilities with a VDJ recombination model fitted to out-of-frame rearrangements, and checked the results against IGoR. In a later analysis, TCR-TCR, TCR-HLA and TCR-CMV co-occurrence was scored with hypergeometric tests, and a repertoire-size bias correction was applied to TCR pairs. To estimate false discovery rates, a later analysis permuted the HLA or CMV assignments 20 times. In a later analysis, co-occurring TCRs were grouped using DBSCAN, with TCRdist sequence similarity added in when clustering inside HLA-allele-positive subsets. Repertoires with fewer than 30,000 or more than 120,000 public chains, plus five repertoires with anomalous nucleotide sharing, were excluded from co-occurrence clustering. TCRdb stores this immuneACCESS table with in-frame sequences only. Part of the clones is absent; in the studies checked, under half of the shortfall reflects unresolved V genes, and no reason is known for the rest. V and J calls and clone size are those listed in that table; D and trimming were worked out from the DNA. Here the sample has 210,000 or so clones; about 83% occur a single time. The top ten clones comprise around 15% of the sample.

On this clone itself: Its antigen is not yet known. Base qualities are not recorded, but no much larger clone differs from it by a single base.

Spanning cysteine to phenylalanine, the CDR3 consists of 15 amino acids. The CDR3 DNA has 45 bases and is translated from base 1. The junction shows trimming of 0 bases on V and 1 base on J, and the gene matches do not reach 3 bases of it. CDR1 MNHEY and CDR2 SVGAGI are derived from the germline V gene. The sequenced material came from PBMCs. The rearranged chain carries TRBV6-5 and TRBJ2-7, and TRBD1 aligns with 7 junction nucleotides. The clonotype originates from a man aged 40-50 years in good health and CMV-seronegative. In nucleotide form, the sequence is TGTGCCAGCAGTTACTCTCGGGACAGTTCCTACGAGCAGTACTTC. Its translation is CASSYSRDSSYEQYF.